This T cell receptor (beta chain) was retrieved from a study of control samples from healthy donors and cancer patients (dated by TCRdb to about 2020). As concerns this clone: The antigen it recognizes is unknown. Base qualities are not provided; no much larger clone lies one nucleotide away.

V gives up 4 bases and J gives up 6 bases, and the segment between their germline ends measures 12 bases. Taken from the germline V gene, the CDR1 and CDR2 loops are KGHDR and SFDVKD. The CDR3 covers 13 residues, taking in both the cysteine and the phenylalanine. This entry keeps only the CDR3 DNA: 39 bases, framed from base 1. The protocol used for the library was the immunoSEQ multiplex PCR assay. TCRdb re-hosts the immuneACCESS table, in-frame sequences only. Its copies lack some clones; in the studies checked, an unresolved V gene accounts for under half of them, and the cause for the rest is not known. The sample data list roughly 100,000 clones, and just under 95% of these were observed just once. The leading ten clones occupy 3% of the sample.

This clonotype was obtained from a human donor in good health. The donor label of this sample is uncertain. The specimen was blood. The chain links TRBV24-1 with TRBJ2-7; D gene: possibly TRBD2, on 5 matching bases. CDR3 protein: CATSDPGRAEQYF. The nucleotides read TGTGCCACCAGTGACCCGGGGAGAGCCGAGCAGTACTTC.